The clone carrying this TCR beta chain was seen at least ten times. What it binds is unknown. This specimen comes from a study of T cells in Graves' hyperthyroidism and ophthalmopathy. Study-wide context: Peripheral blood draws took place at initial diagnosis, ahead of any treatment. Study outcomes and limitations: Blood also showed most of the thyroid clonotypes that were expanded above 0.001. Separating ophthalmopathy from stable hyperthyroidism was achieved by a 13 V-J model.

The source material, RNA transcripts, was used to amplify TCR beta CDR3 regions. The primer set for the first-round RT-PCR of the TCR CDR3 was HTBI. TCRdb used MiXCR to reprocess the multiplex PCR reads, holding one entry per CDR3 protein. The sample includes about 320,000 distinct CDR3 sequences, over 15% of them seen just once. Cells are PBMCs isolated from about 10 ml of fresh blood. Trimming took off 0 bases at V and 4 bases at J, with 16 bases between the two ends. The CDR3 runs 17 residues. This clonotype was obtained from a man in his thirties or forties with Graves' hyperthyroidism. J is TRBJ2-1 and V is TRBV12-3 or TRBV12-4; D might be TRBD2 (6 bases). Input material: blood. The CDR3 DNA follows: TGTGCCAGCAGTTTAGCCCCATGGGTAGCGGAGTACAATGAGCAGTTCTTC. This translates into CASSLAPWVAEYNEQFF.